The next 23 T cell receptor beta chains were all read from a single sample in a study of cytomegalovirus exposure and HLA in healthy donors. PCR was performed using 60 Vbeta and 13 Jbeta primers. Method: immunoSEQ multiplex PCR; TCRdb's copy keeps in-frame clones and lacks some. The table lists around 140,000 clones, about 72% of them singletons. Sequencing used PBMCs. The receptor set was obtained from a female donor in good health and CMV-seronegative.

The chain employs TRBV21-1 and TRBJ1-1. TRBV21-1 counts as a pseudogene. The CDR3 contains 12 residues. CDR3: CASSPGGTEAFF. Written as DNA, the CDR3 is TGTGCCAGCAGCCCGGGGGGCACTGAAGCTTTCTTT.

In regard to this clone: Other DNA sequences in this sample translate to the same CDR3. CDR3 nucleotides: TGTGCCAGCAGTTTGGGAGGTGGAAATCAGCCCCAGCATTTT. This sequence encodes CASSLGGGNQPQHF. The chain uses TRBV28 and TRBJ1-5; D gene uncertain. This CDR3 is 14 amino acids long. Germline V gives CDR1 MDHEN, CDR2 SYDVKM. The germline V and J ends were trimmed by 3 bases and 4 bases, with 10 bases remaining between them. Together with reference TRBV28 and TRBJ1-5, the CDR3 gives the full variable domain: DVKVTQSSRYLVKRTGEKVFLECVQDMDHENMFWYRQDPGLGLRLIYFSYDVKMKEKGDIPEGYSVSREKKERFSLILESASTNQTSMYLCASSLGGGNQPQHFGDGTRLSIL.

The rearrangement uses TRBV25-1 and TRBJ2-1, with 7 bases identical to TRBD2. CDR1 is MGHDK, CDR2 SYGVNS, per germline. This CDR3 comprises 16 residues. With 4 bases clipped from V and 1 base from J, the junction kept 7 bases outside the gene matches. CDR3 in DNA: TGTGCCAGCAGTGGTTCAACTAGCGAGTCCTACAATGAGCAGTTCTTC. Protein product: CASSGSTSESYNEQFF.

The chain uses TRBV7-6 and TRBJ2-7, with 7 bases aligning to TRBD2. The CDR3 has 15 residues. Germline CDR1 reads SGHVS; CDR2 reads FNYEAQ. Trimming at V came to 0 bases and at J to 0 bases, leaving 2 bases not matched to a gene. The CDR3 protein is CASSLARTSSYEQYF. CDR3 coding DNA: TGTGCCAGCAGCTTAGCGAGGACTAGCTCCTACGAGCAGTACTTC.

The chain combines TRBV6-6 with TRBJ2-4; a weak D match, TRBD1 (5 bases). The CDR3 runs to 16 residues. The V and J ends lost 6 bases and 2 bases respectively, with 17 bases between them. Germline V gives CDR1 MNHNY, CDR2 SVGAGI (reference sequence). The CDR3 here is CASRSWGGSTKNIQYF. The CDR3 nucleotides read TGTGCCAGCAGGTCGTGGGGCGGATCGACCAAAAACATTCAGTACTTC.

A single count supports this clone. The chain employs TRBV28 and TRBJ2-7, with 8 bases identical to TRBD1. Germline V gene sequence: CDR1 MDHEN, CDR2 SYDVKM. This CDR3 region has 17 residues. J lost 2 bases, V lost 6 bases, and 15 bases had no gene match. Here the CDR3 reads CASRLDRGQGRTYEQYF. The CDR3 nucleotides are TGTGCCAGCAGGTTAGACAGGGGCCAGGGAAGAACCTACGAGCAGTACTTC.

The V and J genes are TRBV18 and TRBJ1-3; TRBD1 matches 10 bases. The CDR3 runs 16 residues. Per germline, CDR1 KGHSH and CDR2 LQKENI. J was trimmed by 4 bases and V by 3 bases; bases with no gene match: 6. The CDR3 is CASSPPGQGSGNTIYF. The CDR3 DNA reads TGTGCCAGCTCACCGCCGGGACAGGGGTCCGGAAACACCATATATTTT.

CDR3 sequence: CASSQEPQGATFF. The CDR3 region has the DNA TGCGCCAGCAGCCAAGAGCCCCAGGGGGCAACTTTCTTT. This chain connects TRBV4-3 to TRBJ1-1; TRBD1 matches 8 bases. With V trimmed by 0 bases and J by 12 bases, 6 bases remained unmatched. This CDR3 spans 13 amino acids. Germline loops: CDR1 LGHNA, CDR2 YSLEER.

The chain couples TRBV6-5 to TRBJ2-5, with D perhaps matching TRBD1 (6 bases). The better agreement between TRBJ2-7 and the DNA end casts doubt on the J call. Germline assignment: CDR1 MNHEY and CDR2 SVGAGI. The CDR3 is 14 residues long. The DNA for the CDR3 is TGTGCCAGCAGTCCCCGGGACAACCCCTACGAGCAGTACTTC. As protein: CASSPRDNPYEQYF.

The J gene is TRBJ1-1, the V gene TRBV5-1; maybe TRBD1 (6 bases). The CDR3 sequence is 14 residues long. Germline CDR1 is SGHRS and CDR2 is YFSETQ. Trimming left V 4 bases short and J 1 base short, with 11 bases between. CDR3 sequence (DNA): TGCGCCAGCAGCCGGGGGGCCCAGAACACTGAAGCTTTCTTT. This gives the protein CASSRGAQNTEAFF.

The chain links TRBV2 to TRBJ1-1, with TRBD1 matching over 7 bases. The germline CDR1 and CDR2 sequences are SNHLY and FYNNEI. Trimming removed 5 bases from V and 8 bases from J; junction bases left unmatched: 11. The CDR3 consists of 14 residues. The CDR3: CASSSPGQRFEAFF. The CDR3 bases are TGTGCCAGCAGTTCCCCGGGACAGAGGTTCGAAGCTTTCTTT.

CDR3 region: CASTAHASGQGVSAQHF. The CDR3 region has the DNA TGTGCCAGTACCGCCCACGCTTCGGGACAGGGAGTGTCAGCCCAGCATTTT. The chain carries TRBV19 and TRBJ1-5, with 9 bases aligning to TRBD1. CDR1 is LNHDA and CDR2 is SQIVND in the germline V gene (reference sequence). There are 17 residues in the CDR3. The V segment lost 7 bases and the J segment 11 bases; nucleotides outside the gene matches: 21.

This chain connects TRBV18 to TRBJ2-7, with D tentatively TRBD2 (5 bases). Trimming cost V 3 bases and J 6 bases, with 18 bases left between them. The CDR3 totals 15 residues. In germline, CDR1 is KGHSH, CDR2 LQKENI. CDR3 bases: TGTGCCAGCTCACCTATGAGGGAGAGGTGGTCCGAGCAGTACTTC. Protein: CASSPMRERWSEQYF.

The chain combines TRBV2 with TRBJ2-2; 9 nucleotides line up with TRBD2. The CDR3 runs to 14 residues. V was clipped by 8 bases and J by 5 bases; unmatched bases: 6. CDR1 SNHLY and CDR2 FYNNEI come from the germline V gene. The CDR3 here is CASELAGETGELFF. DNA of the CDR3: TGTGCCAGCGAATTAGCGGGAGAAACCGGGGAGCTGTTTTTT. Looking up the rest from reference TRBV2 and TRBJ2-2 gives the full variable domain: EPEVTQTPSHQVTQMGQEVILRCVPISNHLYFYWYRQILGQKVEFLVSFYNNEISEKSEIFDDQFSVERPDGSNFTLKIRSTKLEDSAMYFCASELAGETGELFFGEGSRLTVL.

This clone was observed once. V gene TRBV30 combines with J gene TRBJ2-4, with D perhaps matching TRBD1 (6 bases). V lost 1 base and J 7 bases, leaving 14 bases between the germline ends. Germline lookup yields CDR1 GTSNPN and CDR2 SVGIG (reference sequence). This CDR3 contains 14 residues. The CDR3 nucleotides are TGTGCCTGGAGTGAGGGGGACATAGATAACATTCAGTACTTC. Amino acid sequence: CAWSEGDIDNIQYF.

The rearrangement uses TRBV7-2 and TRBJ2-1, with a tentative D call TRBD1 (5 bases). Trimming cost V 6 bases and J 0 bases, with 12 bases left between them. Germline V gene lookup returns CDR1 SGHTA and CDR2 FQGNSA. The CDR3 is made up of 15 amino acids. The CDR3 spells CASRSDRASYNEQFF. CDR3 nucleotide sequence: TGTGCCAGCAGATCTGACAGAGCCTCCTACAATGAGCAGTTCTTC.

The V call is TRBV7-2, the J call TRBJ2-3, with a tentative D call TRBD2 (5 bases). Deletions cut 5 bases from V and 0 bases from J, with 12 bases between. CDR1 is SGHTA and CDR2 is FQGNSA in the germline V gene. The CDR3 runs 15 residues. In nucleotides, the CDR3 is TGTGCCAGCAGCGCCGACTACATCAGCACAGATACGCAGTATTTT. The encoded protein is CASSADYISTDTQYF.

The rearrangement joins TRBV6-9 to TRBJ2-7; 7 positions agree with TRBD1. The CDR3 length is 16 residues. The J segment lost 5 bases and the V segment lost 5 bases, leaving 15 bases of the junction unmatched. Germline CDR1 MNHGY, CDR2 SVAAGI. The CDR3 DNA sequence: TGTGCCAGCAGTCGACAGGGCGGCTACCCCTACCACGAGCAGTACTTC. Its translation: CASSRQGGYPYHEQYF.

The V call is TRBV28, the J call TRBJ1-4; TRBD1 matches 7 bases. The V gene's germline CDR1 is MDHEN and CDR2 SYDVKM. After removal of 2 bases from V and 0 bases from J, the junction contained 6 bases not matched to a gene. There are 17 residues in the CDR3. CDR3: CASSLPRDSPTNEKLFF. CDR3 nucleotides: TGTGCCAGCAGTTTACCCCGGGACAGCCCAACTAATGAAAAACTGTTTTTT.

This clone was seen only once. The gene calls are TRBV7-2 and TRBJ2-5; D gene uncertain. The CDR3 is 13 residues long. Germline V lookup: CDR1 SGHTA, CDR2 FQGNSA. V lost 2 bases, J lost 6 bases, and 10 bases lay in between. The CDR3 reads CASSLNNYQTQYF. The DNA of the CDR3 is TGTGCCAGCAGCTTAAACAACTATCAGACCCAGTACTTC.

For the CDR3, the DNA is TGCCTAGCGCAGGGGGGTCCAGATACGCAGTATTTT. It specifies CLAQGGPDTQYF. The chain uses TRBV29-1 and TRBJ2-3, with a possible D match to TRBD1 (7 bases). The CDR3 is 12 residues long. CDR1 and CDR2 from the germline V gene are SQVTM and ANQGSEA.

This chain uses TRBV6-1 with TRBJ1-4; D may be TRBD1 (5 bases). Germline loops: CDR1 MNHNS, CDR2 SASEGT. The CDR3 length is 13 residues. V dropped 0 bases and J dropped 10 bases, with 9 bases sitting between them. The chain's CDR3 is CASSEALGGKLFF. DNA of the CDR3: TGTGCCAGCAGTGAAGCCCTCGGGGGAAAACTGTTTTTT.

The chain employs TRBV19 and TRBJ2-2, with TRBD2 identical over 9 bases. From germline, CDR1 is LNHDA and CDR2 SQIVND (reference sequence). V shed 5 bases and J 6 bases; nucleotides not matched to a gene: 13. The CDR3 is made up of 17 amino acids. CDR3 in amino acids: CASSAGLADRRAGELFF. The CDR3, as DNA: TGTGCCAGTAGTGCGGGACTAGCCGACAGGAGGGCCGGGGAGCTGTTTTTT.